This TCR beta chain was found in a study of blood T cell repertoires in COVID-19. Assay: immunoSEQ multiplex PCR; the TCRdb copy retains only in-frame clones and omits some. The sample holds about 20,000 clones; 60% to 85% are singletons and the top ten take approximately 53%. Sequenced material: peripheral blood. The sequence derives from an elderly man with acute or convalescent COVID-19.

CDR3 DNA sequence: TGTGCCTGGAGTGCCGGCCAGAGAGGCTTCACAGATACGCAGTATTTT. It encodes CAWSAGQRGFTDTQYF. The chain has TRBV30 and TRBJ2-3; D is uncertain. The V gene lost 1 base and the J gene lost 2 bases, with 16 bases spanning the gap. CDR3 length: 16 amino acids. Germline values: CDR1 GTSNPN, CDR2 SVGIG (reference sequence).